These T cell receptor beta chains were read from a single sample in a study of blood T cell repertoires in COVID-19. Data came from immunoSEQ multiplex PCR; TCRdb stores just in-frame clones and leaves some out. The sample has some 80,000 clones; 70% to 90% are singletons. Sample: peripheral blood. All receptors come from a man aged 55-75 years with COVID-19, enrolled during active disease. CDR3s include the opening cysteine and the closing phenylalanine or tryptophan. Each record gives: J gene, V gene, CDR3 length, CDR3 protein.

>TRBJ2-1|TRBV3-1/TRBV3-2|17
CASSQEFSGGAVNEQFF
>TRBJ2-7|TRBV18|16
CASSRNRDFTADEQYF
>TRBJ2-1|TRBV27|13
CASSSGRGRKQFF
>TRBJ1-6|TRBV10-2|16
CASKDREAPYNSPLHF
>TRBJ2-2|TRBV5-1|15
CASSLGAANTGELFF
>TRBJ2-7|TRBV6-1|15
CASSEAGGINYEQYF
>TRBJ2-6|TRBV18|21
CASSARMAGTGALSGANVLTF
>TRBJ2-2|TRBV24-1|15
CATSDQRREAGELFF
>TRBJ1-4|TRBV9|16
CASSVDATGVEEKLFF
>TRBJ2-7|TRBV19|16
CASSKAGHPNSYEQYF
>TRBJ1-1|TRBV5-4|13
CASSLQGFMVAFF
>TRBJ1-2|TRBV18|13
CASSPEEDRGYTF
>TRBJ2-7|TRBV5-1|13
CASSLELRYEQYF
>TRBJ1-6|TRBV5-1|16
CASSLGSGTENSPLHF
>TRBJ1-1|TRBV2|13
CASSEGANTEAFF
>TRBJ2-3|TRBV6-5|13
CASSRQSTDTQYF
>TRBJ2-7|TRBV10-1|19
CASSEDPTASGRPMVEQYF
>TRBJ1-2|TRBV30|11
CAWSPADGYTF
>TRBJ2-7|TRBV12-3/TRBV12-4|13
CASSREGFYEQYF
>TRBJ1-2|TRBV7-9|15
CASSPSGQGGTGYTF
>TRBJ1-2|TRBV11-2|13
CASSLGADRGYTF
>TRBJ1-6|TRBV2|15
CASRPGGSYNSPLHF